The clone carrying this T cell receptor (beta chain) has just one count. Those who participated ranged in age from roughly 18 to 90 years and resided in around 22 US areas. Assignment of participants to cohorts was predicated upon participant-reported clinical history. This entry belongs to a study of blood T cell repertoires in COVID-19. Background on the study: COVID-19 samples, acute and convalescent, were from the United States, Italy and Spain.

As processed by the authors: It was from reference gene primer amplification that nucleated cell counts were estimated. Generated by immunoSEQ multiplex PCR, the TCRdb table keeps only in-frame clones and is missing some. The D gene and trimming were derived from the DNA, and the V and J assignments and clone size from that table. The sample has 280,000 or so clones; 70% to 90% are singletons. The TCR sequence derives from a man younger than 45 who had recovered from COVID-19. The sequencing sample was made of PBMCs or T cells enriched from blood (not recorded which).

CDR3 in amino acids: CASSLKGQGGYGYTF. CDR3 coding DNA: TGTGCCAGCAGCTTAAAAGGACAGGGGGGCTATGGCTACACCTTC. This chain connects TRBV7-9 to TRBJ1-2, with TRBD1 matching 10 bases. From germline, CDR1 is SEHNR and CDR2 FQNEAQ (reference sequence). The V gene end was trimmed by 2 bases and the J gene end by 4 bases; junction bases not matched to a gene: 4. The CDR3 consists of 15 residues. The full variable domain, in which reference TRBV7-9 and TRBJ1-2 provide the parts outside the CDR3, is DTGVSQNPRHKITKRGQNVTFRCDPISEHNRLYWYRQTLGQGPEFLTYFQNEAQLEKSRLLSDRFSAERPKGSFSTLEIQRTEQGDSAMYLCASSLKGQGGYGYTFGSGTRLTVV.